A single sample is the source of the 11 T cell receptor beta chains below, sequenced in a study of control samples from healthy donors and cancer patients. Some clones are missing from TCRdb's copy, which holds only in-frame ones; the method was immunoSEQ multiplex PCR. The sample contains around 90,000 clones, 86% of which appear only once. The specimen sequenced was blood. The receptors were sampled from a man aged 25-40 years in good health.

The chain employs TRBV29-1 and TRBJ1-1; 7 positions match TRBD1. The CDR3 loop spans 13 amino acids. The V gene's germline CDR1 is SQVTM and CDR2 ANQGSEA. V shed 8 bases and J 10 bases; nucleotides not matched to a gene: 16. The CDR3 sequence is CSLRSNRGGLAFF. CDR3 bases: TGCAGCCTACGTTCCAACAGGGGTGGGTTAGCTTTCTTT.

Here the CDR3 DNA reads TGTGCCAGCAGTATCGACAGGGAGGCTGGCTACACCTTC. Translation gives CASSIDREAGYTF. The chain links TRBV12-3 or TRBV12-4 to TRBJ1-2, with 7 bases aligning to TRBD1. The junction had 7 bases not matched to a gene; V was cut back by 5 bases and J by 7 bases. The CDR3 is made up of 13 amino acids.

The chain couples TRBV9 to TRBJ2-4; D unresolved. The V gene lost 0 bases and the J gene lost 4 bases, with 8 bases spanning the gap. CDR3 length equals 14 residues. From germline, CDR1 is SGDLS and CDR2 YYNGEE. CDR3 sequence: CASSVEGGKNIQYF. DNA for the CDR3: TGTGCCAGCAGCGTAGAGGGCGGAAAAAACATTCAGTACTTC.

The chain is built from TRBV9 and TRBJ1-2, with 7 bases that match TRBD1. CDR1 and CDR2 (germline): SGDLS, YYNGEE. There are 14 residues in the CDR3. Losses at the gene ends were 4 bases for V and 4 bases for J; bases not matched to a gene: 7. The CDR3 bases are TGTGCCAGCAGCATCACAGGGGATTCCTATGGCTACACCTTC. Protein product: CASSITGDSYGYTF.

This clone was seen a single time. The rearrangement uses TRBV7-8 and TRBJ1-6; no firm D call. This CDR3 comprises 14 residues. Trimming shortened V by 2 bases and J by 10 bases, and 12 bases separated the two germline ends. Germline V lookup: CDR1 SGHVS, CDR2 FQNEAQ. The CDR3, as DNA: TGTGCCAGCAGCTTAACGCAAAAAGAGTCACCCCTCCACTTT. Its protein is CASSLTQKESPLHF.

The sample holds one count of this clone. V is TRBV6-6 and J is TRBJ2-7; D tentatively fits TRBD1 or TRBD2 (5 bases each). V gave up 6 bases and J gave up 6 bases, with 15 bases separating them. The germline V gene encodes CDR1 MNHNY and CDR2 SVGAGI (reference sequence). This CDR3 has 13 amino acids. As DNA, the CDR3 is TGTGCCAGCAGCCGGGACCAGAGGGGCGAGCAGTACTTC. It translates to CASSRDQRGEQYF.

Here the CDR3 reads CASSLAERGLEGGVIGNEQFF. The CDR3 nucleotides read TGTGCCAGCAGCTTAGCGGAGAGGGGACTAGAGGGGGGCGTCATAGGTAATGAGCAGTTCTTC. The chain joins TRBV7-6 to TRBJ2-1; TRBD2 matches 8 bases. V shed 0 bases and J 7 bases; nucleotides not matched to a gene: 23. The CDR3 consists of 21 residues. CDR1 is SGHVS, CDR2 FNYEAQ, per germline.

The CDR3 here is CATYDRRNEKLFF. The CDR3 DNA follows: TGTGCCACCTACGACAGGAGGAATGAAAAACTGTTTTTT. This chain uses TRBV6-6 with TRBJ1-4, with D maybe TRBD1 (6 bases). V gave up 10 bases and J gave up 5 bases, with 14 bases separating them. This CDR3 region has 13 residues. The germline V gene encodes CDR1 MNHNY and CDR2 SVGAGI (reference sequence).

As regards this clone: One junction end disagrees with the germline gene, perhaps due to a read error. The rearrangement links TRBV2 to TRBJ1-5; maybe TRBD1 (5 bases). This CDR3 is 13 amino acids long. The V gene's germline CDR1 is SNHLY and CDR2 FYNNEI. CDR3 residues: CATSRDSNQPQHF. The CDR3 DNA reads as TGTGCCACCAGTAGGGACAGCAATCAGCCCCAGCATTTT.

CDR3 in amino acids: CASRLLNSPLHF. CDR3 sequence (DNA): TGTGCCAGTAGGCTACTAAATTCACCCCTCCACTTT. This chain joins TRBV7-9 and TRBJ1-6, with D unclear. The CDR3 length is 12 residues. Trimming took off 9 bases at V and 7 bases at J, with 10 bases between the two ends. The germline V gene encodes CDR1 SEHNR and CDR2 FQNEAQ (reference sequence).

V and J are TRBV4-2 and TRBJ1-3; D is unclear. The germline V and J ends were trimmed by 5 bases and 4 bases, with 12 bases remaining between them. CDR1 and CDR2 (germline): LGHNA, YNFKEQ. CDR3 length: 14 residues. CDR3 nucleotides: TGTGCCAGCAGCTATGAAGGGTCGGGAAACACCATATATTTT. This sequence encodes CASSYEGSGNTIYF.